The clone carrying this T cell receptor (beta chain) appeared a few times. The sample belongs to a study of control samples from healthy donors and cancer patients. Sequenced by immunoSEQ multiplex PCR; TCRdb stores in-frame clones only, minus some. The sample records about 100,000 clones, less than 90% being singletons. Source material: blood. This receptor was identified in a woman in her forties or fifties in good health.

In nucleotides, the CDR3 is TGTGCCAGCAGAGGAAAAGGGGGCTACGAGCAGTACGTC. Translated: CASRGKGGYEQYV. The chain couples TRBV6-5 to TRBJ2-7; a weak D match, TRBD1 (6 bases). Trimming took off 6 bases at V and 3 bases at J, with 12 bases between the two ends. The CDR3 is 13 amino acids. Germline assignment: CDR1 MNHEY and CDR2 SVGAGI.